This T cell receptor beta chain appears in the sequencing data of a study of cytomegalovirus exposure and HLA in healthy donors. Germline loops: CDR1 SNHLY, CDR2 FYNNEI. This CDR3 is built from 15 residues. V shed 5 bases and J shed 4 bases, with 14 bases lying between them. It was with 60 Vbeta and 13 Jbeta primers that the PCR ran. Using immunoSEQ multiplex PCR, the repertoire was profiled, and TCRdb retains in-frame clones only, with some absent. Of about 78,000 clones listed, around 60% were seen once; the top ten hold more than 5%. The sample holds one count of this clone. The specimen sequenced was PBMCs. The source of this sequence is a man aged 30-40 years in good health and CMV-seropositive. This chain joins TRBV2 and TRBJ1-4; D remains unclear. The CDR3 spells CASSRERSVNEKLFF. The CDR3, as DNA: TGTGCCAGCAGTCGGGAACGGAGCGTTAATGAAAAACTGTTTTTT.